This is a list of T cell receptor beta chains from one sample in a study of early T cells in non-severe SARS-CoV-2 infection. TCRdb recomputed calls from the 5' RACE reads with MiXCR, one row per CDR3 protein. There are some 76,000 distinct CDR3 sequences in the sample; approximately 14% occur only once, and over 12% lies in the top ten. The sequenced sample was whole blood. The receptors shown here come from an adult who was a healthcare worker with PCR-confirmed SARS-CoV-2 infection or an uninfected control (not recorded which). Each CDR3 is given with its conserved first and last residue. The order of the fields is J gene, V gene, CDR3 protein.

>TRBJ2-5|TRBV7-3
CASSLTSGGWETQYF
>TRBJ2-3|TRBV3-1
CASSPDPRAQYF
>TRBJ1-1|TRBV13
CASSLKRPTMNTEAFF
>TRBJ2-7|TRBV10-2
CASGTRGEQYF
>TRBJ2-7|TRBV7-6
CASSLEAAGGYYEQYF
>TRBJ1-2|TRBV19
CASREINYGYTF
>TRBJ1-2|TRBV12-3/TRBV12-4
CASTPGTFYGYTF
>TRBJ2-7|TRBV20-1
CSARPDERGGEQYF
>TRBJ2-2|TRBV7-3
CASSKQGQSMAGELFF
>TRBJ2-4|TRBV29-1
CSVEVDRGTAKNIQYF
>TRBJ1-1|TRBV2
CASTSGGRGETEAFF
>TRBJ2-1|TRBV7-9
CASSLLAGGYNEQFF
>TRBJ2-1|TRBV4-3
CASSQDRGRNNEQFF
>TRBJ2-7|TRBV11-2
CASSSSGTGAYEQYF
>TRBJ1-5|TRBV7-6
CASSPTPWSNQPQHF
>TRBJ1-3|TRBV6-5
CASSYSGTASGNTIYF
>TRBJ2-7|TRBV28
CASSTFLSGQYF
>TRBJ2-3|TRBV28
CASSRADTQYF
>TRBJ2-5|TRBV25-1
CASRENQETQYF
>TRBJ2-2|TRBV6-5
CASSTAGTGGAIGSGELFF
>TRBJ2-7|TRBV7-9
CASSSGLAYEQYF
>TRBJ2-1|TRBV3-1
CASSQIAGNYNEQFF
>TRBJ1-2|TRBV21-1
CARGHPWGYTF
>TRBJ2-1|TRBV18
CASLGIYNEQFF
>TRBJ1-5|TRBV19
CASSLKQGKNQPQHF
>TRBJ1-2|TRBV27
CASSSPRQLGYGYTF
>TRBJ2-3|TRBV29-1
CSVTGRTLARTDTQYF
>TRBJ2-3|TRBV9
CASSVFISRTDTQYF
>TRBJ2-1|TRBV7-6
CASSLAVPAGGFSSYNEQFF
>TRBJ2-1|TRBV10-2
CASRDRDDEQFF
>TRBJ1-1|TRBV6-5
CASSYAMGVYTEAFF
>TRBJ2-2|TRBV2
CASNRNTGELFF
>TRBJ2-1|TRBV29-1
CSVEGTRGGEQFF
>TRBJ2-2|TRBV7-7
CASSLTNTGELFF
>TRBJ2-3|TRBV12-3/TRBV12-4
CASKGRGLTDTQYF
>TRBJ1-2|TRBV6-2/TRBV6-3
CASSLRTNYGYTF
>TRBJ2-1|TRBV29-1
CSVEVGLHNEQFF
>TRBJ1-5|TRBV19
CASSTTRDQPQHF
>TRBJ2-7|TRBV12-3/TRBV12-4
CASSLLQGPHEQYF
>TRBJ2-3|TRBV7-6
CASSPGGWSLTDTQYF
>TRBJ2-3|TRBV28
CASSALPGGPGTDTQYF
>TRBJ2-1|TRBV29-1
CSVDRDLSSYNEQFF
>TRBJ1-2|TRBV7-2
CASSLPGQGDYGYTF
>TRBJ2-3|TRBV5-1
CASSLEGRHGTDTQYF
>TRBJ2-7|TRBV29-1
CSAASVERAYEQYF
>TRBJ2-5|TRBV9
CASSPRTGEETQYF
>TRBJ2-2|TRBV10-3
CATGFNTGELFF